This T cell receptor (beta chain) was documented in a study of response to subunit inactivated influenza vaccine. Study results and caveats: The authors put forward the suggestion that each seasonal influenza vaccination may bring in only a limited number of new T cells.

A note on this clonotype: Its antigen is undetermined.

A single record per CDR3 protein comes from TCRdb applying MiXCR to the RT-PCR reads. The sample comprises roughly 670,000 distinct CDR3 sequences, roughly 15% of which are singletons, and 7.5% to 8% rests with the top ten. Germline CDR1 DFQATT, CDR2 SNEGSKA (reference sequence). V lost 3 bases, J lost 4 bases, and 22 bases lay in between. This CDR3 is 16 amino acids long. V gene TRBV20-1 combines with J gene TRBJ2-7; tentative D call: TRBD1 (6 bases). The starting material was PBMCs from blood, obtained 14 to 15 days before vaccination. The sequence was obtained from a man between 45 and 60 years old who received an inactivated influenza vaccine. CDR3 sequence (DNA): TGCAGTGCTAGGGCGACGGGACCGACAGGCAGATACGAGCAGTACTTC. This sequence encodes CSARATGPTGRYEQYF.